Listed here is a single T cell receptor (beta chain). V gave up 3 bases and J gave up 7 bases; unmatched junction bases: 18. Germline V gene sequence: CDR1 SGHRS, CDR2 YFSETQ. The CDR3 has 18 residues. This record belongs to a study of blood T cell repertoires in COVID-19. Across the whole study: Samples representing acute and convalescent COVID-19 were sourced from the United States, Italy and Spain.

Study processing details: Reference gene primer amplification gave estimated nucleated cell counts. Method: immunoSEQ multiplex PCR; TCRdb's copy keeps in-frame clones and lacks some. The V and J calls and clone size come from that table; D and trimming were worked out from the DNA. The repertoire holds about 110,000 clones, 88% seen once, with 2% to 3% in the top ten. This sequence joins TRBV5-1 and TRBJ2-1; TRBD2 aligns across 8 bases. This TCR was recovered from a human donor in a cohort sampled during active COVID-19. Specimen: peripheral blood. CDR3 sequence: CASSSPRTGGRPGNEQFF. The CDR3 region has the DNA TGCGCCAGCAGCTCTCCCAGAACGGGGGGGAGGCCGGGGAATGAGCAGTTCTTC.